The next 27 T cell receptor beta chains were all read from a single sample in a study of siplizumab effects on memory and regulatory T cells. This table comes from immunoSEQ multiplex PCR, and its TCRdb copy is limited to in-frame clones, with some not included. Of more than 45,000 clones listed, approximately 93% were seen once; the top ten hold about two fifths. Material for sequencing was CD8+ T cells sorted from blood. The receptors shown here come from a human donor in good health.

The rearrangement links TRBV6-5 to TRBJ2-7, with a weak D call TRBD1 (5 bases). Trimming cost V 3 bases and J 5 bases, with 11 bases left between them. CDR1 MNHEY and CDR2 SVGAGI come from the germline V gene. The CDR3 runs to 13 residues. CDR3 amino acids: CASSYPQGNEQYF. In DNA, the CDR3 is TGTGCCAGCAGTTATCCGCAGGGAAACGAGCAGTACTTC.

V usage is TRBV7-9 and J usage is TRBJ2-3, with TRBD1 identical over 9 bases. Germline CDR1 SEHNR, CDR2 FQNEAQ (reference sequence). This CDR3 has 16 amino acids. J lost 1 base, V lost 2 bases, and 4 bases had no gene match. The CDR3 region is CASSLYRGPGTDTQYF. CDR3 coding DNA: TGTGCCAGCAGCTTATACAGGGGGCCCGGCACAGATACGCAGTATTTT.

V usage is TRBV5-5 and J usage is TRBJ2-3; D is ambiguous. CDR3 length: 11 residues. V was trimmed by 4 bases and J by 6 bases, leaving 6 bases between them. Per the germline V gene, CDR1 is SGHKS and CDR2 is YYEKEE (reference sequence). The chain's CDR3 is CASSPDDTQYF. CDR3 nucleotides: TGTGCCAGCAGCCCTGACGATACGCAGTATTTT.

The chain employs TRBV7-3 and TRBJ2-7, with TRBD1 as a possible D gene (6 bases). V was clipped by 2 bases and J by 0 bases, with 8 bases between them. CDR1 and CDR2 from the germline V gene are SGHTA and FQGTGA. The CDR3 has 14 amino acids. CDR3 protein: CASSLGQYSYEQYF. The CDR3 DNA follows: TGTGCCAGCAGCTTAGGACAGTACTCCTACGAGCAGTACTTC.

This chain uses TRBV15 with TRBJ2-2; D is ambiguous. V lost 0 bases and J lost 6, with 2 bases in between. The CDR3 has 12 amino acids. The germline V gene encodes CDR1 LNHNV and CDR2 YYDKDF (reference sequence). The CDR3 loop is CATSRESGELFF. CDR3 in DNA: TGTGCCACCAGCAGAGAATCCGGGGAGCTGTTTTTT.

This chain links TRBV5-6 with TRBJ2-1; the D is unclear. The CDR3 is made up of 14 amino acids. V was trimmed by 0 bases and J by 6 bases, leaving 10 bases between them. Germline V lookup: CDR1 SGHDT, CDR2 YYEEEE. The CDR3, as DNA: TGTGCCAGCAGCTTGGGCAGATGGGTCAATGAGCAGTTCTTC. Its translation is CASSLGRWVNEQFF.

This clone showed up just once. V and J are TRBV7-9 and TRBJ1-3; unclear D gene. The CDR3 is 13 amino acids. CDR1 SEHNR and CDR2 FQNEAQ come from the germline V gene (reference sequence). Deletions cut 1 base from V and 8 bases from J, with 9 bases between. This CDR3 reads CASSLDHPDTIYF. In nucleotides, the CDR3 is TGTGCCAGCAGCTTAGACCACCCGGACACCATATATTTT.

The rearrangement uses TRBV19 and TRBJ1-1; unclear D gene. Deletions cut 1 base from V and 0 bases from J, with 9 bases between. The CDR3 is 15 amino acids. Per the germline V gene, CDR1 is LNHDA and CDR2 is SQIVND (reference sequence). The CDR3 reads CASSIGDGLNTEAFF. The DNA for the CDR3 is TGTGCCAGTAGTATAGGCGACGGACTGAACACTGAAGCTTTCTTT.

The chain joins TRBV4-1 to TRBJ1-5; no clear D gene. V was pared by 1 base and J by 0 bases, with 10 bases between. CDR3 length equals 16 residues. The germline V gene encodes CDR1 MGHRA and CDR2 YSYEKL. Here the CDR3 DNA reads TGCGCCAGCAGCCAAGGAGTACTTGGTAGCAATCAGCCCCAGCATTTT. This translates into CASSQGVLGSNQPQHF.

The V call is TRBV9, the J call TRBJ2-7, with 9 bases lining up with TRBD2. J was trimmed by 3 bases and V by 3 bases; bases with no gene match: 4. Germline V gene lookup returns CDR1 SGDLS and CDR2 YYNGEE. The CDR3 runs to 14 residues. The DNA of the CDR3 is TGTGCCAGCAGCGAGACTAGCGGAAACTACGAGCAGTACTTC. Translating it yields CASSETSGNYEQYF.

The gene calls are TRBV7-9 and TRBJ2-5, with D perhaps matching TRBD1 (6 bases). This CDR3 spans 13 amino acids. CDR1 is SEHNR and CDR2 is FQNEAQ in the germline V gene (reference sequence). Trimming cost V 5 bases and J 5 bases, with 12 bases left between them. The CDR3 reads CASSQGSMETQYF. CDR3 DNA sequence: TGTGCCAGCAGCCAGGGGTCGATGGAGACCCAGTACTTC. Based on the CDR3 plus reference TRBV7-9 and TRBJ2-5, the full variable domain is DTGVSQNPRHKITKRGQNVTFRCDPISEHNRLYWYRQTLGQGPEFLTYFQNEAQLEKSRLLSDRFSAERPKGSFSTLEIQRTEQGDSAMYLCASSQGSMETQYFGPGTRLLVL.

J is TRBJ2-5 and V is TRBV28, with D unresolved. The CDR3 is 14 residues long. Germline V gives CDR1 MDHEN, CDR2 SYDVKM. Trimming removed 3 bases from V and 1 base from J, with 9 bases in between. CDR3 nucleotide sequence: TGTGCCAGCAGTTTGAGCTCGCCCCAAGAGACCCAGTACTTC. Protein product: CASSLSSPQETQYF.

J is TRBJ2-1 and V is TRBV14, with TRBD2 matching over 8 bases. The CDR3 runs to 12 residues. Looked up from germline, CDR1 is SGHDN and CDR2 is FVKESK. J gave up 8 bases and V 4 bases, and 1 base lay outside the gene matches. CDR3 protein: CASSLSGDEQFF. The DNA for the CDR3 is TGTGCCAGCAGCCTTAGCGGGGATGAGCAGTTCTTC.

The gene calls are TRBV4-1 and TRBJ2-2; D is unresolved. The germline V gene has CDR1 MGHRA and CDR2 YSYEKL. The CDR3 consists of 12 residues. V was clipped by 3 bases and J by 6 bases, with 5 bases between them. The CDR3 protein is CASSHRAGELFF. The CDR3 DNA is TGCGCCAGCAGCCACCGGGCCGGGGAGCTGTTTTTT.

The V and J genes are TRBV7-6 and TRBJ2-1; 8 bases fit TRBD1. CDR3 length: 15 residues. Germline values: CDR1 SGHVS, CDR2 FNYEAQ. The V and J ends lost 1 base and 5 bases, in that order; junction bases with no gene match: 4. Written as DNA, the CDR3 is TGTGCCAGCAGCTTAGGCCCGGGACAGGACAATGAGCAGTTCTTC. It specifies CASSLGPGQDNEQFF.

For the CDR3, the DNA is TGTGCCAGCAGTTTGGGACAGGGGAGGTCCTACGAGCAGTACTTC. Translating it yields CASSLGQGRSYEQYF. V usage is TRBV27 and J usage is TRBJ2-7; 10 nucleotides agree with TRBD1. Germline loops: CDR1 MNHEY, CDR2 SMNVEV (reference sequence). J was trimmed by 1 base and V by 3 bases; bases with no gene match: 3. The length of the CDR3 is 15 residues.

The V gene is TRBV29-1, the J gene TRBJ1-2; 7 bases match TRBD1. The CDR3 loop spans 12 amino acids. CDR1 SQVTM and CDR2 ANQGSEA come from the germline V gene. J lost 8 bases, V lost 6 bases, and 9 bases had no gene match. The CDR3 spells CSVPTGADGYTF. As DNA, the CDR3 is TGCAGCGTCCCAACAGGGGCAGACGGCTACACCTTC.

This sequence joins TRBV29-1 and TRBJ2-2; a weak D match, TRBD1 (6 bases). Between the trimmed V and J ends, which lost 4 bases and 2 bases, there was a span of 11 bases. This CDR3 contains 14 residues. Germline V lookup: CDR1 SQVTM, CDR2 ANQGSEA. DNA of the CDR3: TGCAGCGTTGTCTTAGGGGGTAACACCGGGGAGCTGTTTTTT. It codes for CSVVLGGNTGELFF.

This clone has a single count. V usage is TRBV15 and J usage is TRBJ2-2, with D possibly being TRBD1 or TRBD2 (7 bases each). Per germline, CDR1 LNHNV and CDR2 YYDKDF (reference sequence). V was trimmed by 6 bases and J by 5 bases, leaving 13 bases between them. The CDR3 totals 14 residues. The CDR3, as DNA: TGTGCCACCAGAAGACAGGGAGGGACCGGGGAGCTGTTTTTT. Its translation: CATRRQGGTGELFF.

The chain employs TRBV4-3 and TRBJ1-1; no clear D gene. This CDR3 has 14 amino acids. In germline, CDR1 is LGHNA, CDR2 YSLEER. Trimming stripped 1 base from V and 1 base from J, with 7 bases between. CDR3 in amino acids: CASSQADANTEAFF. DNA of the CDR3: TGCGCCAGCAGCCAAGCGGACGCGAACACTGAAGCTTTCTTT.

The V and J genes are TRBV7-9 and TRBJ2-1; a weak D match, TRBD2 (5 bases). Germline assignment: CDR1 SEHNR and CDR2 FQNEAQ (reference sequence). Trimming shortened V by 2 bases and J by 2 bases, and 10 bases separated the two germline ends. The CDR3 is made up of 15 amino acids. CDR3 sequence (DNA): TGTGCCAGCAGCTTAAGTGGCGGGCCCTACAATGAGCAGTTCTTC. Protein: CASSLSGGPYNEQFF.

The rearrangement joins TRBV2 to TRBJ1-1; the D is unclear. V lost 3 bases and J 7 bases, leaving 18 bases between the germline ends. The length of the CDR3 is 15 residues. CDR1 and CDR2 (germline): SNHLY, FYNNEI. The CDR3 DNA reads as TGTGCCAGCAGTGATCTTGTAGGGCAGGCCGGTGAAGCTTTCTTT. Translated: CASSDLVGQAGEAFF.

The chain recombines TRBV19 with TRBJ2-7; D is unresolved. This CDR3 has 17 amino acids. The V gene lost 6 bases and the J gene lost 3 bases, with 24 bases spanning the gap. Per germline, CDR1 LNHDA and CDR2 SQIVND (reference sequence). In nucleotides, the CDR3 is TGTGCCAGTAGCCCTTCGTCCGCACACGGAAAAGACTACGAGCAGTACTTC. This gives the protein CASSPSSAHGKDYEQYF.

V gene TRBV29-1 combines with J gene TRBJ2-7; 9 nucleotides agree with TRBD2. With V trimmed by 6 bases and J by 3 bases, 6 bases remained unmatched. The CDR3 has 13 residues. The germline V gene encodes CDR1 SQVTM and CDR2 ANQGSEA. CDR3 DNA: TGCAGCGTGCAGTTAGCGGGAGTCTACGAGCAGTACTTC. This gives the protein CSVQLAGVYEQYF.

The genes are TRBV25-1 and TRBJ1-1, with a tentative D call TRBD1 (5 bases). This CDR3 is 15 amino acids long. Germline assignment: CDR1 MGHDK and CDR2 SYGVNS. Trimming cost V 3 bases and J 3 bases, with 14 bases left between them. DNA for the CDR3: TGTGCCAGCAGTGATTCGACAGTCGGAGACACTGAAGCTTTCTTT. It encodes CASSDSTVGDTEAFF.

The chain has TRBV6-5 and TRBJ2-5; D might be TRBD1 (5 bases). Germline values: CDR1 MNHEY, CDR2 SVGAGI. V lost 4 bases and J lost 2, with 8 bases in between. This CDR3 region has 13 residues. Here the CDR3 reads CASSSGNQETQYF. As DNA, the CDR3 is TGTGCCAGCAGTTCAGGGAATCAAGAGACCCAGTACTTC.

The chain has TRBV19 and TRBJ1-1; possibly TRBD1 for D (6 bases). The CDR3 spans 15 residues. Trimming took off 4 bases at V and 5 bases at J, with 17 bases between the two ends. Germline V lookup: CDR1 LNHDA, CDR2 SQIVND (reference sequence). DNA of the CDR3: TGTGCCAGTAGTAACCCCCTAAGGGGGGGGACTGAAGCTTTCTTT. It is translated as CASSNPLRGGTEAFF. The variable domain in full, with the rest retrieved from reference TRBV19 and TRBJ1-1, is DGGITQSPKYLFRKEGQNVTLSCEQNLNHDAMYWYRQDPGQGLRLIYYSQIVNDFQKGDIAEGYSVSREKKESFPLTVTSAQKNPTAFYLCASSNPLRGGTEAFFGQGTRLTVV.